The 28 T cell receptor beta chains below were found in one sample sequenced in a study of cytomegalovirus exposure and HLA in healthy donors (dated by TCRdb to about 2017). Library construction relied on the immunoSEQ multiplex PCR assay. For the multiplex PCR, a mixture combining 60 forward primers for TCR Vbeta segments and 13 reverse primers for TCR Jbeta segments was used. Entries here come from immuneACCESS through TCRdb and include only in-frame sequences with V and J called. Some clones fail to appear in such tables; in the studies checked, an unresolved V gene covers under half of the shortfall, and the cause of the remainder is unknown. This sample comprises 150,000 to 200,000 clones, about 80% of them detected only once. In total, the top ten clones hold roughly 1.3% of the sample. Sample: PBMCs. The receptors were sampled from a woman between 50 and 59 years old in good health and CMV-seronegative.

This clone has just a few counts. The CDR3 sequence: CASSTIQGGSEQYF. The CDR3 DNA is TGCGCCAGCAGTACAATACAGGGCGGGAGCGAGCAGTACTTC. J is TRBJ2-7 and V is TRBV5-1; D is perhaps TRBD2 (7 bases). This CDR3 spans 14 amino acids. Germline values: CDR1 SGHRS, CDR2 YFSETQ. Trimming took 5 bases from V and 6 from J, leaving 18 bases between them. Together with reference TRBV5-1 and TRBJ2-7, the CDR3 gives the full variable domain: KAGVTQTPRYLIKTRGQQVTLSCSPISGHRSVSWYQQTPGQGLQFLFEYFSETQRNKGNFPGRFSGRQFSNSRSEMNVSTLELGDSALYLCASSTIQGGSEQYFGPGTRLTVT.

The gene calls are TRBV6-1 and TRBJ1-4; D not resolved. The germline V gene has CDR1 MNHNS and CDR2 SASEGT. This CDR3 region has 16 residues. V was pared by 1 base and J by 0 bases, with 9 bases between. CDR3 sequence (DNA): TGTGCCAGCAGTGAAGGTTATGGCACAACTAATGAAAAACTGTTTTTT. Its translation: CASSEGYGTTNEKLFF.

The genes are TRBV5-6 and TRBJ2-3; 11 bases agree with TRBD2. Germline V gene lookup returns CDR1 SGHDT and CDR2 YYEEEE. The CDR3 consists of 16 residues. V shed 3 bases, J shed 4 bases, and the junction held 7 bases outside the gene matches. The CDR3: CASSWIAGGPADTQYF. CDR3 in DNA: TGTGCCAGCAGCTGGATAGCGGGGGGGCCCGCAGATACGCAGTATTTT.

V usage is TRBV5-1 and J usage is TRBJ1-4; the D is unclear. Germline V gene lookup returns CDR1 SGHRS and CDR2 YFSETQ. This CDR3 spans 17 amino acids. V shed 4 bases and J shed 0 bases, with 16 bases lying between them. CDR3 sequence: CASSLYPALATNEKLFF. The CDR3 DNA sequence: TGCGCCAGCAGCCTCTATCCCGCCCTGGCAACTAATGAAAAACTGTTTTTT. Based on the CDR3 plus reference TRBV5-1 and TRBJ1-4, the full variable domain is KAGVTQTPRYLIKTRGQQVTLSCSPISGHRSVSWYQQTPGQGLQFLFEYFSETQRNKGNFPGRFSGRQFSNSRSEMNVSTLELGDSALYLCASSLYPALATNEKLFFGSGTQLSVL.

The chain carries TRBV5-1 and TRBJ2-5; the D is unclear. This CDR3 has 12 residues. V lost 1 base and J 2 bases, leaving 3 bases between the germline ends. Germline loops: CDR1 SGHRS, CDR2 YFSETQ. The DNA for the CDR3 is TGCGCCAGCAGCTTGACTCAAGAGACCCAGTACTTC. It encodes CASSLTQETQYF.

V and J are TRBV5-4 and TRBJ2-2, with 9 bases matching TRBD1. The CDR3 spans 18 residues. The trim removed 5 bases at V and 6 bases at J, leaving 17 bases unmatched. Germline assignment: CDR1 SGHNT and CDR2 YYREEE (reference sequence). The CDR3 coding sequence is TGTGCCAGCAGTAAATTCCACCGGGACAGGGCACGCGCCGGGGAGCTGTTTTTT. Amino acids: CASSKFHRDRARAGELFF. Combining the CDR3 with reference TRBV5-4 and TRBJ2-2 gives the whole variable domain ETGVTQSPTHLIKTRGQQVTLRCSSQSGHNTVSWYQQALGQGPQFIFQYYREEENGRGNFPPRFSGLQFPNYSSELNVNALELDDSALYLCASSKFHRDRARAGELFFGEGSRLTVL.

The chain couples TRBV5-1 to TRBJ1-1, with D perhaps TRBD1 (5 bases). V lost 4 bases, J lost 0 bases, and 16 bases lay in between. The CDR3 contains 16 residues. Germline CDR1 SGHRS, CDR2 YFSETQ. In DNA, the CDR3 is TGCGCCAGCAGCCAATATGCCCCGGGGGTGAACACTGAAGCTTTCTTT. It translates to CASSQYAPGVNTEAFF. Filled out from reference TRBV5-1 and TRBJ1-1, the complete variable domain reads KAGVTQTPRYLIKTRGQQVTLSCSPISGHRSVSWYQQTPGQGLQFLFEYFSETQRNKGNFPGRFSGRQFSNSRSEMNVSTLELGDSALYLCASSQYAPGVNTEAFFGQGTRLTVV.

This chain connects TRBV7-2 to TRBJ2-1; 9 nucleotides match TRBD2. Germline V lookup: CDR1 SGHTA, CDR2 FQGNSA. The CDR3 has 19 residues. Germline trimming cut 2 bases from V and 7 bases from J; bases unmatched to any gene: 18. CDR3 coding DNA: TGTGCCAGCAGCTTATCGCCCTTTAGAGGCGGGAGGGGGCCAAATGAGCAGTTCTTC. Its translation: CASSLSPFRGGRGPNEQFF.

The chain combines TRBV2 with TRBJ1-5; D might be TRBD1 (5 bases). Germline loops: CDR1 SNHLY, CDR2 FYNNEI. V was cut by 0 bases and J by 3 bases, with 15 bases left in between. The CDR3 is 17 residues long. The DNA of the CDR3 is TGTGCCAGCAGTGAAGCGCTTGACAGAGTAGTCAATCAGCCCCAGCATTTT. Translation: CASSEALDRVVNQPQHF.

This clone was seen a few times. The V and J genes are TRBV6-5 and TRBJ1-6; D call uncertain. Germline values: CDR1 MNHEY, CDR2 SVGAGI. V shed 0 bases and J shed 4 bases, with 7 bases lying between them. CDR3 length: 15 amino acids. This CDR3 is CASSYSTGYNSPLHF. The CDR3 DNA reads TGTGCCAGCAGTTACTCGACGGGGTATAATTCACCCCTCCACTTT.

CDR3 sequence reads: CSVDPGLSTDTQYF. CDR3 nucleotides: TGCAGCGTTGATCCGGGGTTGAGCACAGATACGCAGTATTTT. The J gene is TRBJ2-3, the V gene TRBV29-1; D may be TRBD2 (5 bases). The CDR3 consists of 14 residues. V lost 3 bases, J lost 0 bases, and 10 bases lay in between. CDR1 and CDR2 from the germline V gene are SQVTM and ANQGSEA.

V is TRBV19 and J is TRBJ1-4, with a weak D call TRBD1 (6 bases). Germline CDR1 reads LNHDA; CDR2 reads SQIVND (reference sequence). CDR3 length: 16 residues. V was clipped by 3 bases and J by 0 bases, with 11 bases between them. The CDR3 here is CASSMYRAATNEKLFF. CDR3 bases: TGTGCCAGTAGTATGTACAGGGCTGCAACTAATGAAAAACTGTTTTTT.

The CDR3 DNA reads TGTGCCAGTAGTAGCCGGACAGGATCCTACGAGCAGTACTTC. This translates into CASSSRTGSYEQYF. V is TRBV19 and J is TRBJ2-5; 7 bases map to TRBD1. With the DNA end fitting TRBJ2-7 better, the J assignment may be wrong. CDR1 LNHDA and CDR2 SQIVND come from the germline V gene (reference sequence). The CDR3 has 14 residues.

The J gene is TRBJ1-4, the V gene TRBV27; 9 positions agree with TRBD1. Trimming removed 6 bases from V and 7 bases from J; junction bases left unmatched: 21. Germline V gene lookup returns CDR1 MNHEY and CDR2 SMNVEV (reference sequence). The CDR3 sequence is 19 residues long. Here the CDR3 reads CASSRLLGPAGQGSEKLFF. The CDR3 nucleotides read TGTGCCAGCAGCCGCCTCCTGGGACCCGCGGGACAGGGTTCTGAAAAACTGTTTTTT.

The V gene is TRBV9, the J gene TRBJ2-7; TRBD1 agrees at 11 bases. The V and J ends lost 3 bases and 3 bases, in that order; junction bases with no gene match: 2. The CDR3 is 14 residues long. Germline V gene sequence: CDR1 SGDLS, CDR2 YYNGEE. CDR3 in amino acids: CASSAGTGGYEQYF. The CDR3 region has the DNA TGTGCCAGCAGCGCTGGGACAGGGGGCTACGAGCAGTACTTC. The full variable domain, in which reference TRBV9 and TRBJ2-7 provide the parts outside the CDR3, is DSGVTQTPKHLITATGQRVTLRCSPRSGDLSVYWYQQSLDQGLQFLIQYYNGEERAKGNILERFSAQQFPDLHSELNLSSLELGDSALYFCASSAGTGGYEQYFGPGTRLTVT.

In nucleotides, the CDR3 is TGTGCCAGCAGCCACGGTACCCGCTCTGGGGCCAACGTCCTGACTTTC. Translation gives CASSHGTRSGANVLTF. This chain joins TRBV5-4 and TRBJ2-6; D call uncertain. CDR1 is SGHNT and CDR2 is YYREEE in the germline V gene (reference sequence). Trimming stripped 4 bases from V and 0 bases from J, with 11 bases between. The CDR3 contains 16 residues.

The gene calls are TRBV7-8 and TRBJ2-1; 15 nucleotides match TRBD2. Germline V lookup: CDR1 SGHVS, CDR2 FQNEAQ. The length of the CDR3 is 19 residues. The junction had 13 bases not matched to a gene; V was cut back by 6 bases and J by 4 bases. The CDR3 protein is CASSQDGLAGGRSYNEQFF. The CDR3 DNA reads TGTGCCAGCAGTCAAGACGGACTAGCGGGGGGGAGGAGTTACAATGAGCAGTTCTTC. Drawing the rest from reference TRBV7-8 and TRBJ2-1, the complete variable domain is GAGVSQSPRYKVAKRGQDVALRCDPISGHVSLFWYQQALGQGPEFLTYFQNEAQLDKSGLPSDRFFAERPEGSVSTLKIQRTQQEDSAVYLCASSQDGLAGGRSYNEQFFGPGTRLTVL.

V gene TRBV7-2 combines with J gene TRBJ2-3; the D gene is possibly TRBD2 (6 bases). The CDR3 covers 16 residues. V lost 3 bases to trimming and J lost 4 bases, with 17 bases between them. Looked up from germline, CDR1 is SGHTA and CDR2 is FQGNSA. In nucleotides, the CDR3 is TGTGCCAGCAGCTTGAACAGCGGGTCAAACGCAGATACGCAGTATTTT. The encoded protein is CASSLNSGSNADTQYF.

J is TRBJ2-7 and V is TRBV7-2, with D uncertain. From germline, CDR1 is SGHTA and CDR2 FQGNSA. CDR3 size: 16 residues. Trimming pared 5 bases from V and 0 bases from J, leaving 17 bases between. The CDR3 nucleotides read TGTGCCAGCAGCCGACCGTCTGGCGGCCTCTCCTACGAGCAGTACTTC. This gives the protein CASSRPSGGLSYEQYF.

The chain uses TRBV4-3 and TRBJ1-6, with 8 positions matching TRBD1. The CDR3 runs to 16 residues. The V and J ends lost 7 bases and 8 bases, in that order; junction bases with no gene match: 13. The germline CDR1 and CDR2 sequences are LGHNA and YSLEER. The chain's CDR3 is CASNPDREVGDSPLHF. The CDR3 DNA reads TGCGCCAGCAACCCGGACAGGGAGGTTGGTGATTCACCCCTCCACTTT.

The count of this clone is one. The chain couples TRBV6-1 to TRBJ2-5; 9 nucleotides match TRBD1. The trim removed 3 bases at V and 2 bases at J, leaving 4 bases unmatched. Germline CDR1 and CDR2: MNHNS and SASEGT. The CDR3 runs 15 residues. The CDR3: CASSDFGTGQETQYF. For the CDR3, the DNA is TGTGCCAGCAGTGATTTTGGGACAGGGCAAGAGACCCAGTACTTC.

This chain connects TRBV18 to TRBJ2-1, with no clear D. V was trimmed by 6 bases and J by 1 base, leaving 10 bases between them. The CDR3 extends over 14 amino acids. Germline assignment: CDR1 KGHSH and CDR2 LQKENI. The DNA of the CDR3 is TGTGCCAGCTCCCCTTGGGCATCCTACAATGAGCAGTTCTTC. Translation: CASSPWASYNEQFF.

The chain uses TRBV9 and TRBJ2-1; TRBD2 might be the D (6 bases). Germline CDR1 SGDLS, CDR2 YYNGEE. The CDR3 contains 17 residues. Trimming cost V 3 bases and J 0 bases, with 16 bases left between them. The CDR3 sequence: CASSDPGGLSSYNEQFF. The CDR3 DNA is TGTGCCAGCAGCGACCCCGGAGGGTTGAGCTCCTACAATGAGCAGTTCTTC. Full variable domain (remainder filled in from reference TRBV9 and TRBJ2-1): DSGVTQTPKHLITATGQRVTLRCSPRSGDLSVYWYQQSLDQGLQFLIQYYNGEERAKGNILERFSAQQFPDLHSELNLSSLELGDSALYFCASSDPGGLSSYNEQFFGPGTRLTVL.

This clone was seen just once. The chain recombines TRBV5-1 with TRBJ2-3, with TRBD1 matching 11 bases. This CDR3 spans 15 amino acids. Germline CDR1 reads SGHRS; CDR2 reads YFSETQ. V lost 4 bases, J lost 4 bases, and 5 bases stayed unmatched. This CDR3 is CASSPGQGGSDTQYF. DNA for the CDR3: TGCGCCAGCAGCCCGGGACAGGGGGGTTCAGATACGCAGTATTTT.

The chain employs TRBV5-1 and TRBJ2-2; 9 nucleotides line up with TRBD1. V lost 3 bases to trimming and J lost 5 bases; unmatched junction nucleotides: 5. The CDR3 extends over 15 amino acids. Germline CDR1 is SGHRS and CDR2 is YFSETQ. CDR3 sequence reads: CASSSLGTGTGELFF. The CDR3 DNA reads as TGCGCCAGCAGCTCCTTAGGGACAGGGACCGGGGAGCTGTTTTTT.

J is TRBJ1-5 and V is TRBV7-2, with 8 bases that match TRBD1. This CDR3 is built from 14 residues. Germline assignment: CDR1 SGHTA and CDR2 FQGNSA. The V gene end was trimmed by 4 bases and the J gene end by 5 bases; junction bases not matched to a gene: 4. The CDR3 DNA reads as TGTGCCAGCAGCTATCCAGGGGGCCATCAGCCCCAGCATTTT. The encoded protein is CASSYPGGHQPQHF.

V gene TRBV19 combines with J gene TRBJ2-1, with TRBD2 matching 12 bases. J gave up 6 bases and V 6 bases, and 6 bases lay outside the gene matches. CDR1 is LNHDA and CDR2 is SQIVND in the germline V gene (reference sequence). The CDR3 spans 15 residues. The chain's CDR3 is CASSPTSGRTNEQFF. The CDR3 bases are TGTGCCAGTAGCCCCACTAGCGGGAGGACCAATGAGCAGTTCTTC.

This chain links TRBV28 with TRBJ1-1; TRBD1 is a possible D gene (6 bases). The CDR3 is made up of 14 amino acids. V lost 3 bases and J 2 bases, leaving 10 bases between the germline ends. Germline V lookup: CDR1 MDHEN, CDR2 SYDVKM. The CDR3 DNA sequence: TGTGCCAGCAGTTTTTTACAGGGCAACACTGAAGCTTTCTTT. This sequence encodes CASSFLQGNTEAFF. Drawing the rest from reference TRBV28 and TRBJ1-1, the complete variable domain is DVKVTQSSRYLVKRTGEKVFLECVQDMDHENMFWYRQDPGLGLRLIYFSYDVKMKEKGDIPEGYSVSREKKERFSLILESASTNQTSMYLCASSFLQGNTEAFFGQGTRLTVV.